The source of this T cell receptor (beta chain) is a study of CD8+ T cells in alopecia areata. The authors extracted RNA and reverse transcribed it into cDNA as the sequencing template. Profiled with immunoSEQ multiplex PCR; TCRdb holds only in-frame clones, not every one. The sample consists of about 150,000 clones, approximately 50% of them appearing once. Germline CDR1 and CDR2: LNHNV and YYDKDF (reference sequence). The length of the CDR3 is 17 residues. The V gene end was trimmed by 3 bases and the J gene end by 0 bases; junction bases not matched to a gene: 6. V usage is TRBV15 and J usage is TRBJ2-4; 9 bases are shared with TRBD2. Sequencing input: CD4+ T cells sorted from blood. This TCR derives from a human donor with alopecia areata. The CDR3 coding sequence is TGTGCCACCAGCAGGAGGTTAGCGGGGGTAGCCAAAAACATTCAGTACTTC. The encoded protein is CATSRRLAGVAKNIQYF. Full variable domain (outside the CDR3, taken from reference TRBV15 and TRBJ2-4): DAMVIQNPRYQVTQFGKPVTLSCSQTLNHNVMYWYQQKSSQAPKLLFHYYDKDFNNEADTPDNFQSRRPNTSFCFLDIRSPGLGDTAMYLCATSRRLAGVAKNIQYFGAGTRLSVL.